The 2 T cell receptor beta chains reported below all come from one sample, sequenced in a study of blood T cell repertoires in COVID-19. TCRdb's copy holds only in-frame clones and misses some; the assay was immunoSEQ multiplex PCR. The sample yields under 350,000 clones, about 89% seen once. Sequenced sample: peripheral blood. Every receptor here comes from a man aged 40-49 years with acute or convalescent COVID-19.

The chain is built from TRBV12-5 and TRBJ1-3, with TRBD1 matching over 8 bases. V lost 0 bases and J lost 0; bases outside the gene matches: 10. The germline V gene has CDR1 LGHNT and CDR2 FRNRAP. CDR3 length: 19 residues. The CDR3 loop reads CASGLVVQGAYYSGNTIYF. The CDR3 DNA is TGTGCTAGTGGTTTGGTAGTCCAGGGGGCCTACTACTCTGGAAACACCATATATTTT. Filled out from reference TRBV12-5 and TRBJ1-3, the complete variable domain reads DARVTQTPRHKVTEMGQEVTMRCQPILGHNTVFWYRQTMMQGLELLAYFRNRAPLDDSGMPKDRFSAEMPDATLATLKIQPSEPRDSAVYFCASGLVVQGAYYSGNTIYFGEGSWLTVV.

This sequence joins TRBV10-3 and TRBJ2-3; 8 positions match TRBD2. Germline V gives CDR1 ENHRY, CDR2 SYGVKD. Trimming at V came to 3 bases and at J to 0 bases, leaving 14 bases not matched to a gene. The CDR3 extends over 19 amino acids. The CDR3 nucleotides are TGTGCCATCAGTGATTCCGACGGGGGGGTCATTCTTAGCACAGATACGCAGTATTTT. Its translation: CAISDSDGGVILSTDTQYF.